This TCR beta chain was observed in a study of cytomegalovirus exposure and HLA in healthy donors. Study-level information: In an early release, HLA-typed donors contributed approximately 82 million unique TCR sequences. Findings and limits, study-wide: Segments of the TCR beta V type were, in most cases, productive about 87% or about 30% of the time in an earlier analysis. It was reported in a later analysis that an Asian-associated ancestry cluster showed fewer N-insertions than the 666-donor mean.

The PCR ran on 60 Vbeta and 13 Jbeta primers. The assay was immunoSEQ multiplex PCR, and TCRdb's table has in-frame clones only and misses some. The sample yields about 120,000 clones, around 75% seen once. On this clone itself: Its antigen is still unknown.

This CDR3 is built from 14 residues. Germline V gene sequence: CDR1 GTSNPN, CDR2 SVGIG (reference sequence). V lost 1 base to trimming and J lost 5 bases, with 12 bases between them. The chain uses TRBV30 and TRBJ1-5, with unresolved D. This receptor was obtained from a woman in her thirties or forties in good health and CMV-seropositive. Sequenced: PBMCs. The CDR3 DNA is TGTGCCTGGAGTGGCTTGAACACCGATCAGCCCCAGCATTTT. This sequence encodes CAWSGLNTDQPQHF.